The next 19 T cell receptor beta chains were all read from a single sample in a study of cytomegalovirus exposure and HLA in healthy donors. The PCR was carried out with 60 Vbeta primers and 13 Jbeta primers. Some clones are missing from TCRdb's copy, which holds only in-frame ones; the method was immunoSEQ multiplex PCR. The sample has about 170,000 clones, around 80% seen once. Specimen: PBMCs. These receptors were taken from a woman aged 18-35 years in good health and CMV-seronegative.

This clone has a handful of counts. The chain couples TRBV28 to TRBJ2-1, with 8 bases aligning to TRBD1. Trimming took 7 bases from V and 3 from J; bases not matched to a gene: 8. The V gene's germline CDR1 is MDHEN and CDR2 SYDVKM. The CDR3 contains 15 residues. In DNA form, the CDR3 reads TGTGCCAGCAAAGTCACACAGGGGGGCTACAATGAGCAGTTCTTC. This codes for CASKVTQGGYNEQFF.

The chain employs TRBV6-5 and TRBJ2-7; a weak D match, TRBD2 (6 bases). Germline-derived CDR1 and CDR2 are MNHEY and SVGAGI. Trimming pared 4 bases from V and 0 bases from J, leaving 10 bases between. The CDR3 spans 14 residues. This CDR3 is CASSFREDSYEQYF. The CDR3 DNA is TGTGCCAGCAGTTTCAGGGAGGACTCCTACGAGCAGTACTTC.

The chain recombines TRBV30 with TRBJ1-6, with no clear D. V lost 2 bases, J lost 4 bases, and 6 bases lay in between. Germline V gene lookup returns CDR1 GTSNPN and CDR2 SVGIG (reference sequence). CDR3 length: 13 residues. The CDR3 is CAWSKRYNSPLHF. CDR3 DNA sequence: TGTGCCTGGAGTAAACGGTATAATTCACCCCTCCACTTT.

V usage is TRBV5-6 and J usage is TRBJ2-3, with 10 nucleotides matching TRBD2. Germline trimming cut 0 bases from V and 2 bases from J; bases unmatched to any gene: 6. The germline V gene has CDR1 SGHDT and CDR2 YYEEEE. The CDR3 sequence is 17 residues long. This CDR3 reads CASSLDTSGALTDTQYF. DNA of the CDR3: TGTGCCAGCAGCTTGGATACTAGCGGGGCCCTCACAGATACGCAGTATTTT. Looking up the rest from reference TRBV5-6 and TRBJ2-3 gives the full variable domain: DAGVTQSPTHLIKTRGQQVTLRCSPKSGHDTVSWYQQALGQGPQFIFQYYEEEERQRGNFPDRFSGHQFPNYSSELNVNALLLGDSALYLCASSLDTSGALTDTQYFGPGTRLTVL.

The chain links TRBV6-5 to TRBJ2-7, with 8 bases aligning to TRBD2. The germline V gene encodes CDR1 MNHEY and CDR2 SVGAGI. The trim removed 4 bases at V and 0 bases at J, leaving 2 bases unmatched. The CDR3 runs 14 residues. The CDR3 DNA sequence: TGTGCCAGCAGTTCGAGCGGGAGCTCCTACGAGCAGTACTTC. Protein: CASSSSGSSYEQYF.

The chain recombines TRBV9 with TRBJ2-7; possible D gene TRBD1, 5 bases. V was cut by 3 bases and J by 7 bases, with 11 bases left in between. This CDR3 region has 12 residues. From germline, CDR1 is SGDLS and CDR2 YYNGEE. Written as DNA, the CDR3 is TGTGCCAGCAGCGCAAACCCAGGGGAGCAGTACTTC. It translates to CASSANPGEQYF.

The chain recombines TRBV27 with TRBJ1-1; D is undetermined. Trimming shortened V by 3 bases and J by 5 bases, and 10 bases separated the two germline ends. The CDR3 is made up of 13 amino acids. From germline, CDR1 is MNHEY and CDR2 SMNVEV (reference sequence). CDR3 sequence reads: CASSFKSGTEAFF. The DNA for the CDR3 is TGTGCCAGCAGTTTTAAAAGCGGGACTGAAGCTTTCTTT.

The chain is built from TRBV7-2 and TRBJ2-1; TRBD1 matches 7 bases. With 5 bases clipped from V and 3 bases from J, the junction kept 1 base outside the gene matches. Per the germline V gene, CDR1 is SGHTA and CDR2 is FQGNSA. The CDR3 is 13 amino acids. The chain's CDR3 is CASSRDSYNEQFF. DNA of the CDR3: TGTGCCAGCAGCCGGGACAGCTACAATGAGCAGTTCTTC.

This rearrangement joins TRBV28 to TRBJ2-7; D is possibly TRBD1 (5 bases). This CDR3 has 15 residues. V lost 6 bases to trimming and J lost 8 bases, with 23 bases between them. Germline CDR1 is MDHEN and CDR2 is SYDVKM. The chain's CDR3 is CASSSRDRSGLKQYF. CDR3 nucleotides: TGTGCCAGCAGCTCCCGCGACAGAAGTGGGTTGAAGCAGTACTTC.

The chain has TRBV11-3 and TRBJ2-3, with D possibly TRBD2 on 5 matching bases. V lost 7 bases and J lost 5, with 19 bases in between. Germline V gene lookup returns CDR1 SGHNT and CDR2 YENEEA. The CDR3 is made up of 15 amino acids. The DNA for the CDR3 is TGTGCCAGCAATCCCGGCCAGACGGCGGGAGATACGCAGTATTTT. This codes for CASNPGQTAGDTQYF.

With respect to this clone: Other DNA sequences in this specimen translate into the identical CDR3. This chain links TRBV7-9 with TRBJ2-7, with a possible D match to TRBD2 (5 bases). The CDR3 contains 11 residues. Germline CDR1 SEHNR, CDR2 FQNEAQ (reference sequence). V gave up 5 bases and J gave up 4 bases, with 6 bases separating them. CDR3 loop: CASSPGYEQYF. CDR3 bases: TGTGCCAGCAGCCCGGGGTACGAGCAGTACTTC.

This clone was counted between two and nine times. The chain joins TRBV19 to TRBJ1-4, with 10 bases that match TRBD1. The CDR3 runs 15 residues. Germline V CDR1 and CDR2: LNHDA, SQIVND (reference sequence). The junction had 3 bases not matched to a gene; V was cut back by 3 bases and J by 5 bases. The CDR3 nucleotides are TGTGCCAGTAGTATCTCGGGACAGGGGAATGAAAAACTGTTTTTT. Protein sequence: CASSISGQGNEKLFF. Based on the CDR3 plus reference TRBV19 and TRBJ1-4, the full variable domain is DGGITQSPKYLFRKEGQNVTLSCEQNLNHDAMYWYRQDPGQGLRLIYYSQIVNDFQKGDIAEGYSVSREKKESFPLTVTSAQKNPTAFYLCASSISGQGNEKLFFGSGTQLSVL.

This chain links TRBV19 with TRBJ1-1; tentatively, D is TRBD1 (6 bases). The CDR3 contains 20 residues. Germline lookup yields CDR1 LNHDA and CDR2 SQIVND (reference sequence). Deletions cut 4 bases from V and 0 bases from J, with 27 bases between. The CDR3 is CASSTSLPHRVMTLNTEAFF. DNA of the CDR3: TGTGCCAGTAGTACCTCCTTACCACACAGGGTCATGACCCTGAACACTGAAGCTTTCTTT.

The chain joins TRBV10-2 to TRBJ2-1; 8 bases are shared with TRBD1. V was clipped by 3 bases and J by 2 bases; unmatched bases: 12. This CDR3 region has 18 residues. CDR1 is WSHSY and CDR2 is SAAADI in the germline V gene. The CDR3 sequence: CASSDGTGLPPAYNEQFF. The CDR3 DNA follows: TGCGCCAGCAGTGATGGGACAGGCCTTCCCCCTGCCTACAATGAGCAGTTCTTC.

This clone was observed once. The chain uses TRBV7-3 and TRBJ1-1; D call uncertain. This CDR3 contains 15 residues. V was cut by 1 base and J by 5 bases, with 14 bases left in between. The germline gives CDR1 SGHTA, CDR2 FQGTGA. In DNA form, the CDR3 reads TGTGCCAGCAGCTTAAATCCCGGGAGTGTGACTGAAGCTTTCTTT. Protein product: CASSLNPGSVTEAFF.

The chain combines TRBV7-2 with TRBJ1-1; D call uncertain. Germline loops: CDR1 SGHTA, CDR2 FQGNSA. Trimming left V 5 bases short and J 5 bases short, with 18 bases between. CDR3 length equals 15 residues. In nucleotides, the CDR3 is TGTGCCAGCAGCCCCGCACAGATTCTAAGGACTGAAGCTTTCTTT. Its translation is CASSPAQILRTEAFF.

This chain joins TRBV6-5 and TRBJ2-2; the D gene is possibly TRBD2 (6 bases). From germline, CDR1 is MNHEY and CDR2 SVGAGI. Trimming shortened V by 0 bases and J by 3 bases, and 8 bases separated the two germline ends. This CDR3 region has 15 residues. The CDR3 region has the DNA TGTGCCAGCAGTTACTCCGGGGGAGACACCGGGGAGCTGTTTTTT. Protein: CASSYSGGDTGELFF.

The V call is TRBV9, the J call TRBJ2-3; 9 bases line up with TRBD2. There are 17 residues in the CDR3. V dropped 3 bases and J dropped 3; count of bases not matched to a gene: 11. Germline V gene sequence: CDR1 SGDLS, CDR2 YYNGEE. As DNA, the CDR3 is TGTGCCAGCAGCGATATCCCCATGACTAGCGGAACAGATACGCAGTATTTT. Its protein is CASSDIPMTSGTDTQYF.

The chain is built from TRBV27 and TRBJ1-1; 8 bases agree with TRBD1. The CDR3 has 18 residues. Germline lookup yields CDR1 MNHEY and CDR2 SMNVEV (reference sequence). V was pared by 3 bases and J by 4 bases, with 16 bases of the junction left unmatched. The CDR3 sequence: CASSFGVKQGARVTEAFF. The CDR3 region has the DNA TGTGCCAGCAGTTTTGGAGTAAAGCAGGGGGCGCGGGTCACTGAAGCTTTCTTT.